This T cell receptor beta chain is from a study of T cells in Graves' hyperthyroidism and ophthalmopathy. Whole-study findings and limits: It was a median roughly six months before onset that the model predicted ophthalmopathy.

Trimming cost V 4 bases and J 7 bases; bases outside gene matches: 12. Germline values: CDR1 SGDLS, CDR2 YYNGEE. CDR3 length equals 15 residues. RNA transcripts served as the template for amplifying TCR beta CDR3 regions. Researchers ran a first-round RT-PCR on the TCR CDR3 using the HTBI primer set. From the multiplex PCR reads, TCRdb called clonotypes with MiXCR, one entry per CDR3 protein. Among about 590,000 distinct CDR3 sequences, more than 13% were seen once, and the ten largest hold about 7%. There are a few counts of this clonotype. Its cognate antigen is unknown. The chain links TRBV9 to TRBJ2-5; TRBD1 matches at 8 bases. Sequencing was done on a sample of blood. The receptor comes from a woman aged 18-35 years with Graves' ophthalmopathy. CDR3 amino acids: CASSSATGAPMTQYF. CDR3 DNA sequence: TGTGCCAGCAGCTCAGCGACAGGGGCACCTATGACCCAGTACTTC.